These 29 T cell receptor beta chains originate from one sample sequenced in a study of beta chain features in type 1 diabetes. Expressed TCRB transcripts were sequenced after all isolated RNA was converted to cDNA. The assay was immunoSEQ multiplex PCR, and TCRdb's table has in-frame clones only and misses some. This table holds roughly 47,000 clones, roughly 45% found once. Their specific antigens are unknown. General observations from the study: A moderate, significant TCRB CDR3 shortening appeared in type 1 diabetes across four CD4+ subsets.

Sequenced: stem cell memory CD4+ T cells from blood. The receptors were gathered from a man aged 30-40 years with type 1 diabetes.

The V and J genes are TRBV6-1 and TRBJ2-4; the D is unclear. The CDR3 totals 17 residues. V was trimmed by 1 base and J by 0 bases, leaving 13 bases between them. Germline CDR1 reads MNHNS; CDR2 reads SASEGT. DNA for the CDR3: TGTGCCAGCAGTGAAGTTGCAGGTTGGCTAGCCAAAAACATTCAGTACTTC. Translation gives CASSEVAGWLAKNIQYF.

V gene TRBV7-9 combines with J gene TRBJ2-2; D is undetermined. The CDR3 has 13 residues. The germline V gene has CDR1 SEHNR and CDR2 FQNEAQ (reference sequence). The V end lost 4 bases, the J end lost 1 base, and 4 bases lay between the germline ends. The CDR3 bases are TGTGCCAGCAGCTCCGGGAACACCGGGGAGCTGTTTTTT. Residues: CASSSGNTGELFF. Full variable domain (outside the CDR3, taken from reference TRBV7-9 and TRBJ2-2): DTGVSQNPRHKITKRGQNVTFRCDPISEHNRLYWYRQTLGQGPEFLTYFQNEAQLEKSRLLSDRFSAERPKGSFSTLEIQRTEQGDSAMYLCASSSGNTGELFFGEGSRLTVL.

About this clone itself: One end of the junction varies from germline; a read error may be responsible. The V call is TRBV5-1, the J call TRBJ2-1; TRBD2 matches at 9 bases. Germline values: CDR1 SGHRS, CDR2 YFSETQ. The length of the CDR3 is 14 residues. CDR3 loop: CASGFSAGGNEQFF. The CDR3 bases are TGCGCCAGCGGCTTTTCAGCGGGAGGCAATGAGCAGTTCTTC.

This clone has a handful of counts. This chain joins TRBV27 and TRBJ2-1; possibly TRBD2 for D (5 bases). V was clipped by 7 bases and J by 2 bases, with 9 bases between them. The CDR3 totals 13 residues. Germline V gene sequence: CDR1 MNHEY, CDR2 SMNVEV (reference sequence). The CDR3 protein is CASKRSTYNEQFF. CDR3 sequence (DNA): TGTGCCAGCAAGCGGAGCACCTACAATGAGCAGTTCTTC.

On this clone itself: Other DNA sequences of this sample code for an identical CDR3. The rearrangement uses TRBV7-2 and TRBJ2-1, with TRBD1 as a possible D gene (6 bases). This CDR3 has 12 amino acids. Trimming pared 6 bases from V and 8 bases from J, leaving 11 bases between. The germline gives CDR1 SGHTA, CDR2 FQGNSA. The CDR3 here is CASSLRGYEQFF. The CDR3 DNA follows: TGTGCCAGCAGTTTAAGGGGGTATGAGCAGTTCTTC. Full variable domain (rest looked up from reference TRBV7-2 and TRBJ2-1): GAGVSQSPSNKVTEKGKDVELRCDPISGHTALYWYRQSLGQGLEFLIYFQGNSAPDKSGLPSDRFSAERTGGSVSTLTIQRTQQEDSAVYLCASSLRGYEQFFGPGTRLTVL.

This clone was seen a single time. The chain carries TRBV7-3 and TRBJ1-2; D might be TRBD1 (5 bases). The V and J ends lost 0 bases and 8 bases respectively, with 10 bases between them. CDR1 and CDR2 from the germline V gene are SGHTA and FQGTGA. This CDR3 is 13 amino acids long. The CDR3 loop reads CASSLTVQGGYTF. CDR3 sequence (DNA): TGTGCCAGCAGCTTAACTGTTCAGGGAGGCTACACCTTC. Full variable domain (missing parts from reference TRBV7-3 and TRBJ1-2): GAGVSQTPSNKVTEKGKYVELRCDPISGHTALYWYRQSLGQGPEFLIYFQGTGAADDSGLPNDRFFAVRPEGSVSTLKIQRTERGDSAVYLCASSLTVQGGYTFGSGTRLTVV.

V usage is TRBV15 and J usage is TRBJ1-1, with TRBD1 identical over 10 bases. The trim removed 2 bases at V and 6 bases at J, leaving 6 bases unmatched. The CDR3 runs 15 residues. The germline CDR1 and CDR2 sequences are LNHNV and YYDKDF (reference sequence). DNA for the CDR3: TGTGCCACCAGCAGACCCGGGACAGGGGTTGCTGAAGCTTTCTTT. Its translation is CATSRPGTGVAEAFF.

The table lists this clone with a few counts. The CDR3 nucleotides read TGTGCCAGCAGCTTATGGGAGGGACGGTTCAATGAGCAGTTCTTC. The encoded protein is CASSLWEGRFNEQFF. This chain uses TRBV7-8 with TRBJ2-1; 7 bases match TRBD2. Trimming at V came to 2 bases and at J to 6 bases, leaving 7 bases not matched to a gene. The CDR3 spans 15 residues. Germline CDR1 is SGHVS and CDR2 is FQNEAQ.

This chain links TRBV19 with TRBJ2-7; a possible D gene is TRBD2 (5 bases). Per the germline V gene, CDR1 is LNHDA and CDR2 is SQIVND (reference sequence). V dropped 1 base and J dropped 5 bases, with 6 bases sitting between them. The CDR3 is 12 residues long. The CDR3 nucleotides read TGTGCCAGTAGTATAGGAGGGAACGAGCAGTACTTC. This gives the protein CASSIGGNEQYF.

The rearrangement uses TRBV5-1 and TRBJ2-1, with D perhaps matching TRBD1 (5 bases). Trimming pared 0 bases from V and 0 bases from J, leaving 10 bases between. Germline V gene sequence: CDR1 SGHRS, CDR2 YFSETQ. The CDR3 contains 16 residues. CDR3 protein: CASSLDRLSSYNEQFF. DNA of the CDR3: TGCGCCAGCAGCTTGGACAGGCTCAGCTCCTACAATGAGCAGTTCTTC.

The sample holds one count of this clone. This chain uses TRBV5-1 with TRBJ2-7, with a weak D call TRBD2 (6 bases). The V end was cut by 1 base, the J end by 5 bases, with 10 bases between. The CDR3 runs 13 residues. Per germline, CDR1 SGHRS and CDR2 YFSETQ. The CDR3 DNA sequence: TGCGCCAGCAGCTTGAATTGGGGGGACGAGCAGTACTTC. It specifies CASSLNWGDEQYF.

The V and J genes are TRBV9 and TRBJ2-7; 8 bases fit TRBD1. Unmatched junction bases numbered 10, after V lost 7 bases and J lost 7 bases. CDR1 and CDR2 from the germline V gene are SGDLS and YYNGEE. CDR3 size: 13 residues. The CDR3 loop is CASDRGFGREQYF. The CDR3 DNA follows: TGTGCCAGCGACAGGGGCTTCGGTAGGGAGCAGTACTTC.

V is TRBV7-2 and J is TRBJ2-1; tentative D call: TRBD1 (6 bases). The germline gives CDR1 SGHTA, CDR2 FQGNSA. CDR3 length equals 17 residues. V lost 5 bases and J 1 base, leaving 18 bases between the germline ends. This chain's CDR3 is CASSPGTGHLSYNEQFF. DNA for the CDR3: TGTGCCAGCAGCCCGGGAACAGGGCACCTTTCCTACAATGAGCAGTTCTTC.

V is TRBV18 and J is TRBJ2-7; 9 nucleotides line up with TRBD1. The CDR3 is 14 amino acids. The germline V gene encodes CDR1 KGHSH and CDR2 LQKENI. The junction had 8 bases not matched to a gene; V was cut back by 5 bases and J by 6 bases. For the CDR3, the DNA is TGTGCCAGCTCAGCCCGGGACAGGGCTGTCGAGCAGTACTTC. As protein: CASSARDRAVEQYF.

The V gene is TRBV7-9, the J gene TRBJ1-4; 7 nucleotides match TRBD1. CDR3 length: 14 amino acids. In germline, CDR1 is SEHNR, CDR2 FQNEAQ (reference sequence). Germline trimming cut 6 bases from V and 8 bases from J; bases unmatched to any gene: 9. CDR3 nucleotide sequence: TGTGCCAGCAGTTTCACAGGGGTACAGGAAAAACTGTTTTTT. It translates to CASSFTGVQEKLFF.

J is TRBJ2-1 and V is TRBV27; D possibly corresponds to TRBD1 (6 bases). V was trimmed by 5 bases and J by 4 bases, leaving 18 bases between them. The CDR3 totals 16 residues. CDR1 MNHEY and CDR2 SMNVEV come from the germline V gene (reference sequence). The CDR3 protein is CASSPSRGHNYNEQFF. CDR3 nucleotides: TGTGCCAGCAGTCCCTCCCGGGGACACAATTACAATGAGCAGTTCTTC.

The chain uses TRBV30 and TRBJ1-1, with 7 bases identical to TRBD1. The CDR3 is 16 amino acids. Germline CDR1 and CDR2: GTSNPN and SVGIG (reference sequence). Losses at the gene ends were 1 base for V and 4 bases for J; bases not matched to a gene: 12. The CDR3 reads CAWSGGTERRITEAFF. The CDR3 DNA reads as TGTGCCTGGAGTGGTGGGACAGAGAGGCGAATCACTGAAGCTTTCTTT.

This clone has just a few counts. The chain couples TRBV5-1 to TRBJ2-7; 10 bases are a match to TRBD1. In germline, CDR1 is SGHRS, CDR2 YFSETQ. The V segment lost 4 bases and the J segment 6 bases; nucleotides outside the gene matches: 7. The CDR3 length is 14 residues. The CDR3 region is CASSQTGGGGEQYF. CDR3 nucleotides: TGCGCCAGCAGCCAGACAGGGGGCGGAGGCGAGCAGTACTTC.

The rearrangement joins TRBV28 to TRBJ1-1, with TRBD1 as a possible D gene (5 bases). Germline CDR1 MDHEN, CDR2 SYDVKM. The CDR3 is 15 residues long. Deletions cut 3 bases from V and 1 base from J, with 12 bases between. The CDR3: CASSFPGVWNTEAFF. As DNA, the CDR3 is TGTGCCAGCAGTTTTCCGGGGGTATGGAACACTGAAGCTTTCTTT.

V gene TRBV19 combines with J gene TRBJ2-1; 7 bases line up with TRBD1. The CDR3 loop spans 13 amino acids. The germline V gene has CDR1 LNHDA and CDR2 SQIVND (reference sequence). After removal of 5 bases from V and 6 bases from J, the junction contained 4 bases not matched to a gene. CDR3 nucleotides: TGTGCCAGTAGTCCCACAGGGGTCAATGAGCAGTTCTTC. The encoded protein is CASSPTGVNEQFF.

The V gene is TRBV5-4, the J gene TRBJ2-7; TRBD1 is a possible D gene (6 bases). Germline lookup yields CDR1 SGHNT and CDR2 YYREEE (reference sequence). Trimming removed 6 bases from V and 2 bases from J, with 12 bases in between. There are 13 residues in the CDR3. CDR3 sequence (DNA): TGTGCCAGCAAATTGCAGGGGACCTACGAGCAGTACTTC. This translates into CASKLQGTYEQYF.

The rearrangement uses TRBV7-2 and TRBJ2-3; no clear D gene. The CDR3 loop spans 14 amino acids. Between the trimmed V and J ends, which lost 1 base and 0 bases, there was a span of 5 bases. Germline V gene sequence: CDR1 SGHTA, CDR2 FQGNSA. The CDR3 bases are TGTGCCAGCAGCTTAGATACTAGCACAGATACGCAGTATTTT. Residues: CASSLDTSTDTQYF.

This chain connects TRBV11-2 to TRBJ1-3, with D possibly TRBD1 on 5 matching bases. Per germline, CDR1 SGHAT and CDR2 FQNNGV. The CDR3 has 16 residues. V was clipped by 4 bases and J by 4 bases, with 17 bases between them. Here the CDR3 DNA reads TGTGCCAGCAGCTCCCGCAGGGCCCTCTCCGGAAACACCATATATTTT. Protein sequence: CASSSRRALSGNTIYF. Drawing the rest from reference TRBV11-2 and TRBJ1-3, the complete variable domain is EAGVAQSPRYKIIEKRQSVAFWCNPISGHATLYWYQQILGQGPKLLIQFQNNGVVDDSQLPKDRFSAERLKGVDSTLKIQPAKLEDSAVYLCASSSRRALSGNTIYFGEGSWLTVV.

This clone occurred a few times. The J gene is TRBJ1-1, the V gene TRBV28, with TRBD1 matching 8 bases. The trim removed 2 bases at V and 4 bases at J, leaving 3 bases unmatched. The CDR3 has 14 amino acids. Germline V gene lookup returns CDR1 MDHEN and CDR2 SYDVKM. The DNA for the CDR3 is TGTGCCAGCAGTTTAGGACAGGGACGCACTGAAGCTTTCTTT. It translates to CASSLGQGRTEAFF. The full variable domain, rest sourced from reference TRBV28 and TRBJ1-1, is DVKVTQSSRYLVKRTGEKVFLECVQDMDHENMFWYRQDPGLGLRLIYFSYDVKMKEKGDIPEGYSVSREKKERFSLILESASTNQTSMYLCASSLGQGRTEAFFGQGTRLTVV.

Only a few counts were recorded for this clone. In nucleotides, the CDR3 is TGTGCCAGCTCACCTACAGCCGGGGAGCTGTTTTTT. Translating gives CASSPTAGELFF. This sequence joins TRBV18 and TRBJ2-2; the D is unclear. V was shortened by 3 bases and J by 6 bases, with 5 bases between the two germline ends. Per the germline V gene, CDR1 is KGHSH and CDR2 is LQKENI. The CDR3 extends over 12 amino acids.

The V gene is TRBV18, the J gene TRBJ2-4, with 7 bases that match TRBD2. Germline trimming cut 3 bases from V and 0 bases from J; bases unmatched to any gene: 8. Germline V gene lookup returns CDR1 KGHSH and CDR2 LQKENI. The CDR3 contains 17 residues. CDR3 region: CASSPRGGDLAKNIQYF. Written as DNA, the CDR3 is TGTGCCAGCTCACCCCGGGGAGGGGATTTAGCCAAAAACATTCAGTACTTC.

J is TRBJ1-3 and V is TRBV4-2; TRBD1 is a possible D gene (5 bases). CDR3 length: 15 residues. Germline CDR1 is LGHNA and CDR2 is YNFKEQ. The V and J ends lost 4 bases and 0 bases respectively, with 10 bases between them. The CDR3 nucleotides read TGTGCCAGCAGCCGCGACAGCTTCTCTGGAAACACCATATATTTT. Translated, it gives CASSRDSFSGNTIYF.

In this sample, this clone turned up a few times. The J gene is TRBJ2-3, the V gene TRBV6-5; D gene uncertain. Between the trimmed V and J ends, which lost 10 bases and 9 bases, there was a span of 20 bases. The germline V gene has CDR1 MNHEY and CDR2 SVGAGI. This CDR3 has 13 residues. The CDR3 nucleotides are TGTGCCACCACCGCCAGCGCCGGTGGGACGCAGTATTTT. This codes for CATTASAGGTQYF.

This CDR3 is CASSLIISSYEQYF. The DNA for the CDR3 is TGTGCCAGCAGCTTAATTATATCCTCCTACGAGCAGTACTTC. The rearrangement links TRBV7-8 to TRBJ2-7; D not certain. V was shortened by 2 bases and J by 0 bases, with 8 bases between the two germline ends. Germline CDR1 is SGHVS and CDR2 is FQNEAQ. This CDR3 has 14 amino acids.